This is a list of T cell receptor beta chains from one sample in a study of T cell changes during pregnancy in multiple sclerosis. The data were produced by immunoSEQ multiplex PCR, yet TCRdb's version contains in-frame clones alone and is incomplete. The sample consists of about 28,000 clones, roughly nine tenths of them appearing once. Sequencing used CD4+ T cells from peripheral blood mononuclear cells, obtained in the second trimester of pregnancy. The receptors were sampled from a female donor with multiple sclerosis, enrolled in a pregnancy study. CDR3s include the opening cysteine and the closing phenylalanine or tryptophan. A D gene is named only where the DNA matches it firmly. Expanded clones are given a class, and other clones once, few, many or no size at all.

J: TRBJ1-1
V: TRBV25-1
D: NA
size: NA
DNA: TGTGCCAGCAGTGCCGAAGGAGGGGAATTAACTGAAGCTTTCTTT
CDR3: CASSAEGGELTEAFF

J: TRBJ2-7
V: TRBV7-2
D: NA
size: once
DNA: TGTGCCAGCAGTCCCTCTATTGGCTACGAGCAGTACTTC
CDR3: CASSPSIGYEQYF

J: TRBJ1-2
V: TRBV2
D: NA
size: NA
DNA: TGTGCCAGCAGTACGACTCAGACGCATGGCTACACCTTC
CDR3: CASSTTQTHGYTF

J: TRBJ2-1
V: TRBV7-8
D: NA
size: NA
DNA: TGTGCCAGCAGTTACGGGTCCAGCTCCTACAATGAGCAGTTCTTC
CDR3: CASSYGSSSYNEQFF

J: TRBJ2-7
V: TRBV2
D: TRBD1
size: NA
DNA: TGTGCCAGCAGTGAAGAGGATGGCCGACAGGGTCCCTACGAGCAGTACTTC
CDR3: CASSEEDGRQGPYEQYF

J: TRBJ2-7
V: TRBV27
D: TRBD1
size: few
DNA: TGTGCCAGCAGTTGCCCCCGACAGGGGACCTCCTACGAGCAGTACTTC
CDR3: CASSCPRQGTSYEQYF

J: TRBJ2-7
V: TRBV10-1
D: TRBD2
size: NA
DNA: TGCGCCAGCAGTGAGCCCGGGACTAGCGGCCAGGAGGGCGAGCAGTACTTC
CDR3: CASSEPGTSGQEGEQYF

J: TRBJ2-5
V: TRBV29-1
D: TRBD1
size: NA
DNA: TGCAGCGTGTTACAGGGGGCAGAGACCCAGTACTTC
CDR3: CSVLQGAETQYF

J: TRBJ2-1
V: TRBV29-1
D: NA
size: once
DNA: TGCAGCGTTGCGGGGACAGCCCCGGAGGGGCAGTTCTTC
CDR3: CSVAGTAPEGQFF

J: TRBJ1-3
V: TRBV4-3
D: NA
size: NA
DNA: TGCGCCAGCAGCCCCGGAGTTCGTAACACCATATATTTT
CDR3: CASSPGVRNTIYF

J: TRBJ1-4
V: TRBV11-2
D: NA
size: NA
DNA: TGTGCCAGCAGCTTAGGAGGGCAACCCTTTAATGAAAAACTGTTTTTT
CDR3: CASSLGGQPFNEKLFF

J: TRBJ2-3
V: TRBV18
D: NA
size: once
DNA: TGTGCCAGCTCACCATTGATGATGGCTAGCACAGATACGCAGTATTTT
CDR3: CASSPLMMASTDTQYF

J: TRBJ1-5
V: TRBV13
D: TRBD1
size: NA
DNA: TGTGCCAGCAGCGAGGACAGGGGGGGGAATCAGCCCCAGCATTTT
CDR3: CASSEDRGGNQPQHF

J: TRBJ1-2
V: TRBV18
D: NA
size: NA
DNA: TGTGCCAGCTCACCCTTGCAGGGCGCGAACTATGGCTACACCTTC
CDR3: CASSPLQGANYGYTF

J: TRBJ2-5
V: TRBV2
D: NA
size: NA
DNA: TGTGCCAGCAAGGTTGGCAGCGGGGAGACCCAGTACTTC
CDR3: CASKVGSGETQYF

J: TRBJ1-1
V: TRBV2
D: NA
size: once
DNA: TGTGGGAACCGGGGGGGTTTGAACACTGAAGCTTTCTTT
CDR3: CGNRGGLNTEAFF

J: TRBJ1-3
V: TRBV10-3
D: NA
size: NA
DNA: TGTGCCATCAGTGAGGCTCCGGGGTGGTCTGGAAACACCATATATTTT
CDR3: CAISEAPGWSGNTIYF

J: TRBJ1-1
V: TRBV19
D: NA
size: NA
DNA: TGTGCCAGTAAGTCAAATCGAGGTGAAGCTTTCTTT
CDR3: CASKSNRGEAFF

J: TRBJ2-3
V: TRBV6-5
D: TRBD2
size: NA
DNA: TGTGCCAGCAGTTCGTCAGCGGGGGGCACAGATACGCAGTATTTT
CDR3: CASSSSAGGTDTQYF

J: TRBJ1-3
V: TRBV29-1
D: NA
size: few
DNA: TGCAGCGCTGGGGAGGGACCCCCCTCTGGAAACACCATATATTTT
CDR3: CSAGEGPPSGNTIYF

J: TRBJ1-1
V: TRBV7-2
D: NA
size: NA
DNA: TGTGCCAGCAGCGTACAGGGGAACACTGAAGCTTTCTTT
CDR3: CASSVQGNTEAFF

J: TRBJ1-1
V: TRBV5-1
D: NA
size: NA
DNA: TGCGCCAGCAGCTGGAACGCCGCGGCTGAAGCTTTCTTT
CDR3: CASSWNAAAEAFF

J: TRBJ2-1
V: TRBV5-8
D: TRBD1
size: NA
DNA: TGTGCCAGCAGACCTGGGACAGGGGTCTACAATGAGCAGTTCTTC
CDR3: CASRPGTGVYNEQFF

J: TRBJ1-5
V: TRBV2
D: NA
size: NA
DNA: TGTGCCAGCGGGAATCAGGGAATATCTCAGCCCCAGCATTTT
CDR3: CASGNQGISQPQHF

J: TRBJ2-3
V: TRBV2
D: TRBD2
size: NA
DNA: TGTGCCAGCAGTGTCGAGCGGGGGCTACCCACAGATACGCAGTATTTT
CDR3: CASSVERGLPTDTQYF

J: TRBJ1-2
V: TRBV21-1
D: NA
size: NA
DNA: TGTGCCAGCAGCAAATCCCGGGACTATGGCTACACCTTC
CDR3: CASSKSRDYGYTF

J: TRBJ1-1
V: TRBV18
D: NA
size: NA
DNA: TGTGCCAGCTCACCGGAACTATTGACGGCGAACACTGAAGCTTTCTTT
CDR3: CASSPELLTANTEAFF

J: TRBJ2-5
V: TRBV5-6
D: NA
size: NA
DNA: TGTGCCAGCAGCTTACTGGCGGGGGCAATCCAAGAGACCCAGTACTTC
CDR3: CASSLLAGAIQETQYF

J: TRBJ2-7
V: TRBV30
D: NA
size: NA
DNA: TGTGCCTGGAGTGATAACTACGAGCAGTACTTC
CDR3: CAWSDNYEQYF

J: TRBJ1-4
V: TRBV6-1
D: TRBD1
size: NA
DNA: TGTGCCAGCACCCCTGGAGGGGGCTTTGGGGAAAAACTGTTTTTT
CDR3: CASTPGGGFGEKLFF

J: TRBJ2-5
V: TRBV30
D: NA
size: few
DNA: TGTGCCTGGAGATACAGACGAGAGACCCAGTACTTC
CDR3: CAWRYRRETQYF

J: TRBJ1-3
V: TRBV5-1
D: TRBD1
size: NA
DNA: TGCGCCAGCAGCTTGGGGCAGGGGGCTTATGGAAACACCATATATTTT
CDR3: CASSLGQGAYGNTIYF

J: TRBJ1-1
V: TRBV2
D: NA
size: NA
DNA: TGTGCCAGCGATCAGGGTGCAGGGACTGAAGCTTTCTTT
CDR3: CASDQGAGTEAFF

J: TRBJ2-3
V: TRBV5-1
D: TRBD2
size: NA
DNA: TGCGCCAGCATTCGGGGGGGGAGCACAGATACGCAGTATTTT
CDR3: CASIRGGSTDTQYF

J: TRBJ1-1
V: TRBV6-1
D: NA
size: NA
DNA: TGTGCCAGCAGTGTTCTCCGGGGGGCAACTGAAGCTTTCTTT
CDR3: CASSVLRGATEAFF

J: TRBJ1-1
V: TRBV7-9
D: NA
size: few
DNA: TGTGCCAGCAGCTTAGGGACAAAGAACACTGAAGCTTTCTTT
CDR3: CASSLGTKNTEAFF